This T cell receptor beta chain was captured by sequencing in a study of blood T cell repertoires in COVID-19. Study background: Some COVID-19 samples were acute and others convalescent; all came from the United States, Italy and Spain. T cells, B-cell-depleted T cells, or PBMCs supplied cDNA or gDNA.

The assay was immunoSEQ multiplex PCR, and TCRdb's table has in-frame clones only and misses some. The sample records some 220,000 clones, approximately 81% being singletons. The V and J ends lost 3 bases and 2 bases, in that order; junction bases with no gene match: 6. CDR1 is SGHTA, CDR2 FQGTGA, per germline. The CDR3 consists of 15 residues. This rearrangement joins TRBV7-3 to TRBJ2-7, with 8 bases lining up with TRBD1. This TCR came from a woman aged 55-70 years who had recovered from COVID-19. Sequenced material: peripheral blood. The CDR3 region has the DNA TGTGCCAGCAGCTTTGACAGGGGATCCCCCTACGAGCAGTACTTC. Its translation: CASSFDRGSPYEQYF.